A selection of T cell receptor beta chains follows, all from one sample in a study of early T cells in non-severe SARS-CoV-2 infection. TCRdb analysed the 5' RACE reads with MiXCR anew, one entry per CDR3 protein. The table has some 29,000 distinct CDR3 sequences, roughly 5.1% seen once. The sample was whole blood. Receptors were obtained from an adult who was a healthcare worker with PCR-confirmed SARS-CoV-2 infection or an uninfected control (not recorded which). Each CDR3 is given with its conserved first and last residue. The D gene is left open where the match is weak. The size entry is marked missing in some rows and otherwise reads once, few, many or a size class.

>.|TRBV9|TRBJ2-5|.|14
TGTGCCAGCAGCGTAGAGATGGGGAGAGGGACCCAGTACTTC
CASSVEMGRGTQYF
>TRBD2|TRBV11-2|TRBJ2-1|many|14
TGTGCCAGCAGCTTAAACGGGGGGTACAATGAGCAGTTCTTC
CASSLNGGYNEQFF
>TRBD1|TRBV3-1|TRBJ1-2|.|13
TGTGCCAGCAGCATAACAGGGGCCTATGGCTACACCTTC
CASSITGAYGYTF
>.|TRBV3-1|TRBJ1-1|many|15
TGTGCCAGCAGCCAAGACTGGACGGACAACACTGAAGCTTTCTTT
CASSQDWTDNTEAFF
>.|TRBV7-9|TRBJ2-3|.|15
TGTGCCAGCAGCCTCAGAGAGGGGAAGGTGGATACGCAGTATTTT
CASSLREGKVDTQYF
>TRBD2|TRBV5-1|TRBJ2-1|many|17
TGCGCCAGCAGCTTGTATGCCGGGAGGAGGTCCTACAATGAGCAGTTCTTC
CASSLYAGRRSYNEQFF
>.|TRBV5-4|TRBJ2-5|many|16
TGTGCCAGCAGCTTGGTGTTTCGGGGCGGGGAGGAGACCCAGTACTTC
CASSLVFRGGEETQYF
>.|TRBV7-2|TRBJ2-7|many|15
TGTGCCAGCAGCTTAGGGTTAAGGAGCTCCTACGAGCAGTACTTC
CASSLGLRSSYEQYF
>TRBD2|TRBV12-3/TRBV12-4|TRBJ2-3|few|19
TGTGCCAGCAGTCCAAGGGGTCGGGTGTTAGCGGGGGCCACAGATACGCAGTATTTT
CASSPRGRVLAGATDTQYF
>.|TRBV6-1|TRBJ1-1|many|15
TGTGCCAGCAGTGTGAGGCGGTCTTTGGGCACTGAAGCTTTCTTT
CASSVRRSLGTEAFF
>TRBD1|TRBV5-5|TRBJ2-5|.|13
TGTGCCAGCAGCCAAGGGACAGAAGAGACCCAGTACTTC
CASSQGTEETQYF
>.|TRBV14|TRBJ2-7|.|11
TGTGCCAGCAGCCAAGTCCACGAGCAGTACTTC
CASSQVHEQYF
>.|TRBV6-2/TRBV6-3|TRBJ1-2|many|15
TGTGCCAGCAGTTACTTCAGGCCCCAGGTCTATGGCTACACCTTC
CASSYFRPQVYGYTF
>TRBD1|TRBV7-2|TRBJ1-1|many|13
TGTGCCAGCAGCCCCGGACAGGGCCTTCGGGCTTTCTTT
CASSPGQGLRAFF
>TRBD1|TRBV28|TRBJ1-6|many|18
TGTGCCAGCAGTCTCCTAACAGGGGGTTCTTTCTATAATTCACCCCTCCACTTT
CASSLLTGGSFYNSPLHF
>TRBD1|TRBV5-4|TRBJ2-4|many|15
TGTGCCAGCAGCTATTCGACAGGGTTCAAAAACATTCAGTACTTC
CASSYSTGFKNIQYF
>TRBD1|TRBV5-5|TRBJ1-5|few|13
TGTGCCAGCAGCTTACAGGGGGGTCAGCCCCAGCATTTT
CASSLQGGQPQHF
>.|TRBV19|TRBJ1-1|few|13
TGTGCCAGCGGGGTCCTCCTGAACACTGAAGCTTTCTTT
CASGVLLNTEAFF
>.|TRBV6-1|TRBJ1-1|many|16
TGTGCCAGCAGTGAAAGCGACAGAAGACTGAACACTGAAGCTTTCTTT
CASSESDRRLNTEAFF
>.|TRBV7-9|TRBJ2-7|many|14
TGTGCCAGCAGCTTCGCGGAAGGAACCTACGAGCAGTACTTC
CASSFAEGTYEQYF
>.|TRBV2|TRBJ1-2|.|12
TGTGCCAGCGCGGAGGGGAGATATGGCTACACCTTC
CASAEGRYGYTF
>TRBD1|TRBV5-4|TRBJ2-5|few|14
TGTGCCAGCAGCCTGGGGACAGGGGGAGAGACCCAGTACTTC
CASSLGTGGETQYF